This TCR beta chain was identified during a study of blood T cell repertoires in COVID-19. As for the study in general: Material from acute and convalescent COVID-19 was sourced from the United States, Italy and Spain. Nucleic acid was either cDNA or gDNA, and it came from T cells, B-cell-depleted T cells, or PBMCs.

Per the authors' pipeline: Estimates of nucleated cell counts were drawn from the amplification of reference gene primers. Assay: immunoSEQ multiplex PCR; the TCRdb copy retains only in-frame clones and omits some. V and J calls and clone size are copied from that table; D and trimming were computed from the DNA. Of about 69,000 clones detected, 79% appear once; the ten largest clones hold 45% to 60%. This clonotype was sampled from a human donor in a cohort sampled during active COVID-19. The sequencing input was peripheral blood.

CDR3 nucleotide sequence: TGTGCCAGCAGTGAGCGGGGGGCCGGCTATGGCTACACCTTC. Translated, it gives CASSERGAGYGYTF. The chain links TRBV25-1 to TRBJ1-2; D perhaps matches TRBD1 (6 bases). Germline CDR1 and CDR2: MGHDK and SYGVNS. The CDR3 spans 14 residues. Trimming shortened V by 3 bases and J by 4 bases, and 12 bases separated the two germline ends.